Below are 5 T cell receptor beta chains sequenced from a single sample in a study of blood T cell repertoires in COVID-19. The repertoire was sequenced with immunoSEQ multiplex PCR; TCRdb's copy has only in-frame clones and lacks some. The sample lists a few hundred thousand clones, around 92% occurring once. What was sequenced was PBMCs or T cells enriched from blood (not recorded which). These TCRs come from a woman aged 55-70 years who had recovered from COVID-19.

The chain recombines TRBV5-3 with TRBJ1-3; 7 bases are a match to TRBD1. TRBV5-3 is noted as an ORF with a role that remains uncertain. V was pared by 3 bases and J by 7 bases, with 10 bases of the junction left unmatched. The CDR3 spans 15 residues. CDR3 nucleotides: TGTGCCAGAAGCTGCTTTTGGACAGGTTCTAACACCATATATTTT. The encoded protein is CARSCFWTGSNTIYF.

CDR3 amino acids: CASSLILGGRSEQFF. For the CDR3, the DNA is TGCGCCAGCAGCTTGATTTTAGGAGGGAGGAGTGAGCAGTTCTTC. The chain employs TRBV5-1 and TRBJ2-1; D might be TRBD2 (6 bases). This CDR3 is 15 amino acids long. Germline V gene sequence: CDR1 SGHRS, CDR2 YFSETQ. The ends were cut back, 1 base at V and 9 bases at J, with 17 bases in the middle.

The chain joins TRBV7-8 to TRBJ2-7; 8 nucleotides line up with TRBD1. The CDR3 loop spans 16 amino acids. J lost 0 bases, V lost 2 bases, and 6 bases had no gene match. The germline CDR1 and CDR2 sequences are SGHVS and FQNEAQ. The CDR3, as DNA: TGTGCCAGCAGCTTATTCTCCGGGACAGGCTCCTACGAGCAGTACTTC. The encoded protein is CASSLFSGTGSYEQYF.

The chain recombines TRBV5-6 with TRBJ1-2; 8 bases align to TRBD1. Germline V gene sequence: CDR1 SGHDT, CDR2 YYEEEE. The V and J ends lost 4 bases and 8 bases, in that order; junction bases with no gene match: 13. The CDR3 is 15 residues long. This CDR3 reads CASSRYRGAMVGYTF. CDR3 in DNA: TGTGCCAGCAGCAGATACAGGGGGGCCATGGTGGGCTACACCTTC.

The CDR3 coding sequence is TGTGCCAGTAGTATGGCCGGACAGGGGACCTACGAGCAGTACTTC. Translating it yields CASSMAGQGTYEQYF. This sequence joins TRBV19 and TRBJ2-7; 9 bases match TRBD1. V lost 3 bases to trimming and J lost 2 bases; unmatched junction nucleotides: 5. The germline CDR1 and CDR2 sequences are LNHDA and SQIVND (reference sequence). The CDR3 contains 15 residues.